One sample yielded the 21 T cell receptor beta chains listed below, sequenced in a study of regulatory T cells in long-lasting Graves disease. For TCR beta, libraries came from iRepertoire HTBI primers and Arm-PCR of CDR3 regions. MiXCR, applied by TCRdb to the multiplex PCR reads, yields one record per CDR3 protein. The table records 350,000 to 400,000 distinct CDR3 sequences, under 20% of them present only once. Time point reported: newly diagnosed GD, antithyroid drugs for less than 3 months. Making the TCR library involved RNA that had been extracted from PBMCs. The same sample was also studied in work on T cells in Graves' hyperthyroidism and ophthalmopathy.

Sample: peripheral blood mononuclear cells (PBMCs), taken at new diagnosis, from a patient treated with antithyroid drugs. Receptor source: a woman under 30 with Graves disease.

This clonotype showed up just a few times. The chain uses TRBV14 and TRBJ1-3; TRBD1 is a possible D gene (6 bases). Per germline, CDR1 SGHDN and CDR2 FVKESK. Trimming shortened V by 5 bases and J by 1 base, and 15 bases separated the two germline ends. The CDR3 length is 16 residues. The CDR3 sequence: CASSGGGRLSGNTIYF. The CDR3 DNA sequence: TGTGCCAGCAGCGGAGGGGGGAGACTTTCTGGAAACACCATATATTTT.

In this sample, this clonotype turned up many times. The CDR3 sequence: CASKTGGEGELFF. CDR3 coding DNA: TGCGCCAGTAAAACGGGGGGCGAGGGGGAGCTGTTTTTT. The chain combines TRBV5-1 with TRBJ1-4; tentatively, D is TRBD2 (7 bases). The J call may be in error: the DNA end matches TRBJ2-2 better. Germline V gene data show CDR1 as SGHRS and CDR2 as YFSETQ. This CDR3 is built from 13 residues.

This clonotype was counted many times. The V and J genes are TRBV5-1 and TRBJ2-5, with 7 bases identical to TRBD2. Germline assignment: CDR1 SGHRS and CDR2 YFSETQ. The CDR3 is 14 amino acids. With V trimmed by 4 bases and J by 4 bases, 7 bases remained unmatched. CDR3 in amino acids: CASSISGTTETQYF. For the CDR3, the DNA is TGCGCCAGCAGCATCAGCGGGACTACAGAGACCCAGTACTTC.

This clonotype was counted many times. This chain links TRBV20-1 with TRBJ2-2, with 10 bases fitting TRBD1. V lost 0 bases, J lost 6 bases, and 7 bases stayed unmatched. Germline V CDR1 and CDR2: DFQATT, SNEGSKA (reference sequence). There are 16 residues in the CDR3. As DNA, the CDR3 is TGCAGTGCTAGAGATTTAAGACAGGGGGCGGCCGGGGAGCTGTTTTTT. This codes for CSARDLRQGAAGELFF.

Comments on this clonotype: The DNA is omitted, as the CDR3 cannot be located on it reliably, and the CDR3 follows TCRdb's listing. The V call is TRBV11-1, the J call TRBJ2-6. The CDR3 comprises 19 residues, both ends counted. Germline V gene sequence: CDR1 SGHAT, CDR2 FQDESV (reference sequence). This CDR3 is CASSLASITWGSGANVLAF.

This rearrangement joins TRBV11-2 to TRBJ2-7; 9 nucleotides align to TRBD1. The CDR3 is 15 residues long. Germline V CDR1 and CDR2: SGHAT, FQNNGV. J gave up 4 bases and V 2 bases, and 6 bases lay outside the gene matches. The CDR3 sequence: CASSLPGTGRYEQYF. CDR3 bases: TGTGCCAGCAGCTTACCTGGGACAGGGAGGTACGAGCAGTACTTC.

Many counts were recorded for this clonotype. CDR3 nucleotides: TGTGCCAGCAGCTTGGCGGGGACAGGGGATAATGAAAAACTGTTTTTT. Translation gives CASSLAGTGDNEKLFF. V usage is TRBV7-9 and J usage is TRBJ1-4, with 10 bases that match TRBD1. CDR1 is SEHNR and CDR2 is FQNEAQ in the germline V gene (reference sequence). After removal of 3 bases from V and 4 bases from J, the junction contained 5 bases not matched to a gene. The CDR3 covers 16 residues.

This clonotype was recorded at least ten times. The chain combines TRBV11-2 with TRBJ2-2, with 8 bases aligning to TRBD1. V was clipped by 8 bases and J by 7 bases; unmatched bases: 6. CDR3 size: 13 residues. Germline loops: CDR1 SGHAT, CDR2 FQNNGV. DNA of the CDR3: TGTGCCAGCTCCCAGGGGGCGAGCGGGGAGCTGTTTTTT. Its translation is CASSQGASGELFF.

This clonotype appeared many times. The chain joins TRBV20-1 to TRBJ2-7; 11 bases line up with TRBD2. V lost 6 bases, J lost 7 bases, and 11 bases stayed unmatched. Germline loops: CDR1 DFQATT, CDR2 SNEGSKA (reference sequence). This CDR3 region has 14 residues. Here the CDR3 DNA reads TGCAGTGCCAAAACTAGCGGGAGAATAGGGGAGCAGTACTTC. Protein sequence: CSAKTSGRIGEQYF.

This clonotype was found a few times. J is TRBJ2-1 and V is TRBV7-2; no definite D call. This CDR3 is 14 amino acids long. Trimming stripped 0 bases from V and 4 bases from J, with 7 bases between. Per germline, CDR1 SGHTA and CDR2 FQGNSA. The CDR3 nucleotides read TGTGCCAGCAGCTTAGCGGTCGGGTACAATGAGCAGTTCTTC. Translation: CASSLAVGYNEQFF.

Many counts were recorded for this clonotype. This chain connects TRBV5-6 to TRBJ1-3; TRBD1 might be the D (6 bases). Per germline, CDR1 SGHDT and CDR2 YYEEEE. The CDR3 runs 16 residues. V lost 5 bases and J lost 1, with 16 bases in between. CDR3 sequence reads: CASSNRAPLSGNTIYF. Written as DNA, the CDR3 is TGTGCCAGCAGTAACAGGGCCCCGTTATCTGGAAACACCATATATTTT.

The chain has TRBV27 and TRBJ2-7; possibly TRBD1 for D (5 bases). The CDR3 runs to 16 residues. The germline CDR1 and CDR2 sequences are MNHEY and SMNVEV (reference sequence). Trimming cost V 3 bases and J 2 bases, with 17 bases left between them. The CDR3 is CASSLNSGRVTYEQYF. DNA for the CDR3: TGTGCCAGCAGTTTGAATTCGGGCAGGGTGACCTACGAGCAGTACTTC.

This clonotype has a count of ten or more. The chain joins TRBV3-1 to TRBJ2-7, with a weak D call TRBD2 (5 bases). V was pared by 1 base and J by 0 bases, with 13 bases between. CDR1 and CDR2 from the germline V gene are LGHDT and YNNKEL (reference sequence). The CDR3 has 16 residues. CDR3 residues: CASSQGLSGFSYEQYF. DNA of the CDR3: TGTGCCAGCAGCCAAGGTCTCAGCGGATTCTCCTACGAGCAGTACTTC.

V usage is TRBV4-1 and J usage is TRBJ1-5, with D possibly matching TRBD1 (5 bases). Germline assignment: CDR1 MGHRA and CDR2 YSYEKL. Trimming took off 6 bases at V and 3 bases at J, with 15 bases between the two ends. This CDR3 spans 15 amino acids. The CDR3 nucleotides are TGCGCCAGCAGACACGAGCAGGGCGACAATCAGCCCCAGCATTTT. Translation: CASRHEQGDNQPQHF.

Many counts were recorded for this clonotype. The V gene is TRBV12-3 or TRBV12-4, the J gene TRBJ2-3; 7 bases are shared with TRBD1. V lost 5 bases and J lost 6; bases outside the gene matches: 8. The CDR3 is 14 amino acids. CDR3 loop: CASSLTGAVDTQYF. The CDR3 nucleotides are TGTGCCAGCAGTCTCACAGGGGCGGTGGATACGCAGTATTTT.

This clonotype turned up a few times. A much larger clone is a single base away; this may be a read error. The chain combines TRBV7-9 with TRBJ2-7; D gene uncertain. CDR1 is SEHNR, CDR2 FQNEAQ, per germline (reference sequence). The CDR3 contains 13 residues. V was cut by 2 bases and J by 2 bases, with 7 bases left in between. The CDR3 spells CASSLQQTYEQYF. CDR3 sequence (DNA): TGTGCCAGCAGCTTACAACAGACCTACGAGCAGTACTTC.

Points on this clonotype: A far larger clone is one nucleotide away, so this likely arose from a read error. The gene calls are TRBV20-1 and TRBJ2-3, with D maybe TRBD2 (6 bases). The J call may not be correct, given that the DNA end is closer to TRBJ2-7. CDR1 is DFQATT, CDR2 SNEGSKA, per germline (reference sequence). The CDR3 has 14 amino acids. The CDR3 reads CSARATGDWNEQYF. CDR3 sequence (DNA): TGCAGTGCTAGAGCGACGGGAGATTGGAATGAGCAGTACTTC.

This chain links TRBV6-1 with TRBJ1-6; D is possibly TRBD1 (6 bases). V gave up 4 bases and J gave up 0 bases, with 10 bases separating them. The germline V gene has CDR1 MNHNS and CDR2 SASEGT. The CDR3 totals 16 residues. The CDR3 DNA is TGTGCCAGCAGTGGAATCAGGGGCTCCTATAATTCACCCCTCCACTTT. Residues: CASSGIRGSYNSPLHF.

A remark on this clonotype: It may be a read error: a sequence one base away is much more abundant. No conserved phenylalanine or tryptophan is present at the end of the CDR3, so a read error is the likely explanation. J is TRBJ1-5 and V is TRBV27; D might be TRBD1 (6 bases). V gave up 5 bases and J gave up 3 bases, with 11 bases separating them. CDR3 length: 14 residues. Germline CDR1 reads MNHEY; CDR2 reads SMNVEV (reference sequence). CDR3 in amino acids: CASSRAGVNQPQHL. The CDR3 nucleotides are TGTGCCAGCAGTAGGGCAGGGGTCAATCAGCCCCAGCATTTA.

This clonotype was counted ten times or more. The chain joins TRBV28 to TRBJ2-4, with D perhaps given as TRBD1 or TRBD2 (5 bases each). The CDR3 has 14 residues. In germline, CDR1 is MDHEN, CDR2 SYDVKM. Between the trimmed V and J ends, which lost 4 bases and 6 bases, there was a span of 13 bases. The CDR3 here is CASSSGPKGNIQYF. CDR3 coding DNA: TGTGCCAGCAGTTCGGGGCCCAAAGGAAACATTCAGTACTTC.

In this sample, this clonotype turned up many times. V usage is TRBV28 and J usage is TRBJ1-2; D not certain. The germline V gene has CDR1 MDHEN and CDR2 SYDVKM. The CDR3 has 12 amino acids. V lost 8 bases, J lost 0 bases, and 7 bases lay in between. The CDR3 loop reads CASVGPNYGYTF. CDR3 DNA: TGTGCCAGCGTAGGTCCTAACTATGGCTACACCTTC.